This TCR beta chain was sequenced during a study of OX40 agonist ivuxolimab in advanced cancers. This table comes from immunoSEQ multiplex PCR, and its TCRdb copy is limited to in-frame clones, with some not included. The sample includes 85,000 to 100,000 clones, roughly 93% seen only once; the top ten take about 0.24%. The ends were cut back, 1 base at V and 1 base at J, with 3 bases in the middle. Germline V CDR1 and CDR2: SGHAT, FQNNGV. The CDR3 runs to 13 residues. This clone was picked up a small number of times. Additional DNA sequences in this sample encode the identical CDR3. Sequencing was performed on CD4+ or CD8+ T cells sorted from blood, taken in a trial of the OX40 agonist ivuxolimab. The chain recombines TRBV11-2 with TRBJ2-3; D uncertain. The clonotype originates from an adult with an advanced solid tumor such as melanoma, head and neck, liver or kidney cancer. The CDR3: CASSLAGTDTQYF. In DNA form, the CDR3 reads TGTGCCAGCAGCTTAGCTGGCACAGATACGCAGTATTTT.